One and the same sample provided the 22 T cell receptor beta chains below, sequenced in a study of T cells in Graves' hyperthyroidism and ophthalmopathy (dated by TCRdb to 2018 to 2020). The library was generated by multiplex PCR. Sequencing used an Illumina HiSeq 2000. The TCR beta CDR3 regions were amplified from RNA transcripts. The first round of RT-PCR for the TCR CDR3 was performed with the HTBI primer set and the Qiagen OneStep RT-PCR kit. The raw public reads went through TCRdb reprocessing: fastp at Q25, MiXCR clone calling, in-frame beta chains kept. One record per CDR3 amino acid sequence lists the most common genes and DNA. This sample comprises hundreds of thousands of distinct CDR3 sequences, 15% to 19% of them detected only once. The ten largest clones take up approximately 14% of the sample. The sequenced sample was blood. The receptors come from a woman between 18 and 29 years old with Graves' hyperthyroidism.

The V gene is TRBV4-1, the J gene TRBJ1-2; D remains unclear. V dropped 5 bases and J dropped 1 base, with 14 bases sitting between them. The CDR3 covers 15 residues. Germline lookup yields CDR1 MGHRA and CDR2 YSYEKL. CDR3 sequence reads: CASSAPETSNYGYTF. The CDR3 DNA reads as TGCGCCAGCAGCGCCCCAGAGACGAGTAACTATGGCTACACCTTC.

This clonotype was observed many times. The chain links TRBV18 to TRBJ2-3, with 9 bases lining up with TRBD2. V shed 3 bases and J 4 bases; nucleotides not matched to a gene: 5. The germline V gene encodes CDR1 KGHSH and CDR2 LQKENI. This CDR3 has 15 residues. For the CDR3, the DNA is TGTGCCAGCTCACCTAAAGCGGGAGGTTCAGATACGCAGTATTTT. Amino acids: CASSPKAGGSDTQYF. Looking up the rest from reference TRBV18 and TRBJ2-3 gives the full variable domain: NAGVMQNPRHLVRRRGQEARLRCSPMKGHSHVYWYRQLPEEGLKFMVYLQKENIIDESGMPKERFSAEFPKEGPSILRIQQVVRGDSAAYFCASSPKAGGSDTQYFGPGTRLTVL.

This clonotype was observed a handful of times. The rearrangement joins TRBV7-8 to TRBJ1-6; a weak D match, TRBD1 (5 bases). This CDR3 region has 21 residues. The germline gives CDR1 SGHVS, CDR2 FQNEAQ. Trimming left V 5 bases short and J 0 bases short, with 26 bases between. As DNA, the CDR3 is TGTGCCAGCAGCCTACCCCCCCGGGACGGCGGTTCCAACTCCTATAATTCACCCCTCCACTTT. Translation gives CASSLPPRDGGSNSYNSPLHF.

This clonotype has ten or more counts. The chain uses TRBV12-3 or TRBV12-4 and TRBJ1-2; TRBD1 might be the D (5 bases). CDR3 length: 12 residues. Trimming shortened V by 10 bases and J by 0 bases, and 9 bases separated the two germline ends. CDR3 in amino acids: CATRRANYGYTF. The CDR3 bases are TGTGCCACCCGCAGGGCTAACTATGGCTACACCTTC.

The V and J genes are TRBV29-1 and TRBJ1-2, with 7 bases identical to TRBD1. V was clipped by 6 bases and J by 3 bases; unmatched bases: 22. The CDR3 contains 18 residues. Germline CDR1 reads SQVTM; CDR2 reads ANQGSEA. In nucleotides, the CDR3 is TGCAGCGTCACGAGTAGGGGAGTACAGGGGCTGGGGGACTATGGCTACACCTTC. It codes for CSVTSRGVQGLGDYGYTF.

At least ten counts were recorded for this clonotype. The chain carries TRBV3-1 and TRBJ2-1; D is unclear. CDR3 length: 15 amino acids. From germline, CDR1 is LGHDT and CDR2 YNNKEL (reference sequence). The V end lost 0 bases, the J end lost 5 bases, and 11 bases lay between the germline ends. CDR3 sequence reads: CASSQDWPANNEQFF. The CDR3, as DNA: TGTGCCAGCAGCCAAGATTGGCCAGCGAACAATGAGCAGTTCTTC.

This clonotype was recorded at least ten times. The gene calls are TRBV7-8 and TRBJ2-5; D might be TRBD1 (7 bases). Germline assignment: CDR1 SGHVS and CDR2 FQNEAQ. Trimming pared 0 bases from V and 4 bases from J, leaving 15 bases between. The CDR3 runs to 16 residues. Here the CDR3 reads CASSLATGIGGETQYF. The CDR3 DNA follows: TGTGCCAGCAGCTTAGCGACAGGGATCGGGGGAGAGACCCAGTACTTC. Using reference TRBV7-8 and TRBJ2-5 for the parts outside the CDR3, the full variable domain is GAGVSQSPRYKVAKRGQDVALRCDPISGHVSLFWYQQALGQGPEFLTYFQNEAQLDKSGLPSDRFFAERPEGSVSTLKIQRTQQEDSAVYLCASSLATGIGGETQYFGPGTRLLVL.

This clonotype showed up many times. V usage is TRBV11-2 and J usage is TRBJ2-1, with D perhaps TRBD2 (6 bases). Germline-derived CDR1 and CDR2 are SGHAT and FQNNGV. Trimming cost V 5 bases and J 7 bases, with 21 bases left between them. The CDR3 has 16 amino acids. The CDR3 sequence is CASSPWTGTGGNEQFF. CDR3 bases: TGTGCCAGCAGCCCGTGGACTGGTACTGGGGGGAATGAGCAGTTCTTC.

This clonotype was detected many times. The V call is TRBV29-1, the J call TRBJ2-1; possibly TRBD2 for D (5 bases). Germline CDR1 reads SQVTM; CDR2 reads ANQGSEA. CDR3 length: 13 residues. The germline V and J ends were trimmed by 3 bases and 3 bases, with 9 bases remaining between them. The CDR3 sequence: CSVDSRDYNEQFF. The CDR3 DNA is TGCAGCGTTGACAGCCGGGACTACAATGAGCAGTTCTTC.

This clonotype was observed at least ten times. The chain links TRBV12-3 or TRBV12-4 to TRBJ1-5; possibly TRBD1 for D (5 bases). The CDR3 is 14 residues long. V dropped 0 bases and J dropped 2 bases, with 5 bases sitting between them. CDR3 loop: CASSLAGRNQPQHF. Here the CDR3 DNA reads TGTGCCAGCAGTTTAGCGGGACGCAATCAGCCCCAGCATTTT.

V and J are TRBV4-1 and TRBJ1-5; TRBD1 matches at 9 bases. Trimming took 3 bases from V and 3 from J; bases not matched to a gene: 6. Looked up from germline, CDR1 is MGHRA and CDR2 is YSYEKL. The CDR3 is made up of 16 amino acids. The DNA for the CDR3 is TGCGCCAGCAGCCACCGGACAGGGGCGAACAATCAGCCCCAGCATTTT. Its translation: CASSHRTGANNQPQHF.

This clonotype was seen ten or more times. The CDR3 region is CASRPNYGYTF. For the CDR3, the DNA is TGTGCCAGCAGACCGAACTATGGCTACACCTTC. The chain couples TRBV2 to TRBJ1-2; no clear D gene. The CDR3 runs to 11 residues. Germline CDR1 SNHLY, CDR2 FYNNEI. V was cut by 6 bases and J by 2 bases, with 4 bases left in between.

CDR3 amino acids: CASSPGTGISYEQYF. The DNA of the CDR3 is TGTGCCAGCAGCCCAGGGACGGGAATCTCCTACGAGCAGTACTTC. The gene calls are TRBV5-6 and TRBJ2-7; D may be TRBD1 or TRBD2 (5 bases each). Germline V gene sequence: CDR1 SGHDT, CDR2 YYEEEE. This CDR3 region has 15 residues. V lost 4 bases and J 0 bases, leaving 14 bases between the germline ends.

This clonotype occurred a few times. The chain has TRBV19 and TRBJ2-3, with D possibly TRBD2 on 6 matching bases. CDR1 LNHDA and CDR2 SQIVND come from the germline V gene (reference sequence). The CDR3 consists of 16 residues. The V end lost 0 bases, the J end lost 0 bases, and 10 bases lay between the germline ends. The CDR3 protein is CASSIDGGTSTDTQYF. The CDR3 nucleotides read TGTGCCAGTAGTATAGACGGCGGGACTAGCACAGATACGCAGTATTTT.

This clonotype was seen at least ten times. The gene calls are TRBV12-3 or TRBV12-4 and TRBJ2-7; 7 nucleotides line up with TRBD1. This CDR3 spans 14 amino acids. V shed 5 bases, J shed 7 bases, and the junction held 11 bases outside the gene matches. CDR3 sequence reads: CASSGDRVFSEQYF. CDR3 coding DNA: TGTGCCAGCAGTGGTGACAGGGTCTTTAGTGAGCAGTACTTC.

This clonotype came up a few times. The rearrangement joins TRBV20-1 to TRBJ2-7; TRBD1 matches at 11 bases. This CDR3 is 15 amino acids long. Looked up from germline, CDR1 is DFQATT and CDR2 is SNEGSKA (reference sequence). V was pared by 1 base and J by 4 bases, with 6 bases of the junction left unmatched. The CDR3 nucleotides read TGCAGTGCTAGAGGGGGGACAGGGGGGTTTTACGAGCAGTACTTC. Protein sequence: CSARGGTGGFYEQYF.

The V and J genes are TRBV5-6 and TRBJ1-2; 7 bases are shared with TRBD1. Germline values: CDR1 SGHDT, CDR2 YYEEEE. The ends lost 4 bases at V and 12 bases at J; junction bases unmatched: 6. The CDR3 is made up of 11 amino acids. CDR3 residues: CASSRTGVHTF. As DNA, the CDR3 is TGTGCCAGCAGCCGGACAGGTGTCCACACCTTC.

This clonotype was seen more than once but under ten times. The V gene is TRBV5-6, the J gene TRBJ2-7; D not certain. The CDR3 is 14 amino acids. Germline lookup yields CDR1 SGHDT and CDR2 YYEEEE. Trimming removed 0 bases from V and 3 bases from J, with 10 bases in between. CDR3 bases: TGTGCCAGCAGCTTGGGGTCAGTTAACTACGAGCAGTACTTC. Translated, it gives CASSLGSVNYEQYF.

At least ten counts were recorded for this clonotype. V and J are TRBV27 and TRBJ2-5, with D uncertain. The CDR3 is 16 residues long. CDR1 and CDR2 (germline): MNHEY, SMNVEV (reference sequence). Deletions cut 5 bases from V and 0 bases from J, with 16 bases between. The CDR3 spells CASSTSGRVYQETQYF. In DNA, the CDR3 is TGTGCCAGCAGTACAAGTGGACGGGTGTACCAAGAGACCCAGTACTTC.

This clonotype showed up just a few times. A much larger clone lies one base from this, so it may be a read error. The chain recombines TRBV2 with TRBJ2-1; unclear D gene. Looked up from germline, CDR1 is SNHLY and CDR2 is FYNNEI. The CDR3 is 13 residues long. The CDR3 loop is CTSSIEANNKQFF. The CDR3, as DNA: TGTACCAGCAGTATTGAGGCCAACAATAAGCAGTTCTTC.

This clonotype appeared many times. The CDR3 loop reads CASSLRASGGQFF. The CDR3 bases are TGTGCCAGCAGCTTAAGGGCTAGCGGGGGACAGTTCTTC. V usage is TRBV7-3 and J usage is TRBJ2-1; 10 nucleotides align to TRBD2. J lost 13 bases, V lost 1 base, and 4 bases had no gene match. This CDR3 is 13 amino acids long. From germline, CDR1 is SGHTA and CDR2 FQGTGA.

In its sample, this clonotype was seen many times. V usage is TRBV18 and J usage is TRBJ2-5, with D perhaps TRBD1 (6 bases). The CDR3 length is 14 residues. V was clipped by 5 bases and J by 4 bases, with 14 bases between them. Germline V CDR1 and CDR2: KGHSH, LQKENI. The DNA for the CDR3 is TGTGCCAGCTCAGATCAGGGGATGCGAGAGACCCAGTACTTC. This encodes CASSDQGMRETQYF.